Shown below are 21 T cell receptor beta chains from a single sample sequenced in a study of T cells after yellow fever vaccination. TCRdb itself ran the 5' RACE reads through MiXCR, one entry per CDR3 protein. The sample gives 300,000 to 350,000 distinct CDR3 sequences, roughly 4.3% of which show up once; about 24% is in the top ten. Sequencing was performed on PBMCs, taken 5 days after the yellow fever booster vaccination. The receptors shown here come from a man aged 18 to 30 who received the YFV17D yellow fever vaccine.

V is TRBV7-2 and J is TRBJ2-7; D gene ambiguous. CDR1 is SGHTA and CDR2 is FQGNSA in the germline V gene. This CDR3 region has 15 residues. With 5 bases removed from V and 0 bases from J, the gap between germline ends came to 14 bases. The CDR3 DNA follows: TGTGCCAGCAGCATTATGGGTGATAGCTCCTACGAGCAGTACTTC. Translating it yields CASSIMGDSSYEQYF.

The CDR3 region has the DNA TGTGCCAGCAGCCCCGGCGCTCAAGAGCAGTACTTC. This encodes CASSPGAQEQYF. The genes are TRBV6-5 and TRBJ2-7; D uncertain. V lost 6 bases to trimming and J lost 7 bases, with 13 bases between them. This CDR3 comprises 12 residues. The germline CDR1 and CDR2 sequences are MNHEY and SVGAGI.

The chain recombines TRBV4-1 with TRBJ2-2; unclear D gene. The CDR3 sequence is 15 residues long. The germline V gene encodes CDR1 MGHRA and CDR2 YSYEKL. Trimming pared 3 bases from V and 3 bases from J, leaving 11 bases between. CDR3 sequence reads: CASSHPGPYTGELFF. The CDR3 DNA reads TGCGCCAGCAGCCACCCCGGGCCTTACACCGGGGAGCTGTTTTTT.

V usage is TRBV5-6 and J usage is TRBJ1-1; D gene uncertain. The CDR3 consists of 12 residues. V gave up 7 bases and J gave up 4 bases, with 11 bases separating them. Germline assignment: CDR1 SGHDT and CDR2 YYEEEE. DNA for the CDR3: TGTGCCAGCTGCTCCGATGGCACTGAAGCTTTCTTT. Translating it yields CASCSDGTEAFF.

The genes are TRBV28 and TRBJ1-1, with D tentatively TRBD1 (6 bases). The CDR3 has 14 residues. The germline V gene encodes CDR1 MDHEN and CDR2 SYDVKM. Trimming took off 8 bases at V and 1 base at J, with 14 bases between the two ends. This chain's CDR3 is CASRRWGQNTEAFF. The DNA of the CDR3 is TGTGCCAGCCGTCGGTGGGGGCAGAACACTGAAGCTTTCTTT.

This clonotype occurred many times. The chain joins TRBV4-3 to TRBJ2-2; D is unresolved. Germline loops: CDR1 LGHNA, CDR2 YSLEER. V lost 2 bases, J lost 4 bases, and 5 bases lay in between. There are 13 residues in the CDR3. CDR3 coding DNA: TGCGCCAGCAGCCAAAAGGGCACCGGGGAGCTGTTTTTT. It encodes CASSQKGTGELFF.

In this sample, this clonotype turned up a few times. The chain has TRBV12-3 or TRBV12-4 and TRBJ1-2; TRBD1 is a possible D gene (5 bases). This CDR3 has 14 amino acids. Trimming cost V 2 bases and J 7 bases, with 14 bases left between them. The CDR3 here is CASSLLVRAIGYTF. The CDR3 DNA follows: TGTGCCAGCAGTTTACTCGTCAGGGCAATTGGCTACACCTTC.

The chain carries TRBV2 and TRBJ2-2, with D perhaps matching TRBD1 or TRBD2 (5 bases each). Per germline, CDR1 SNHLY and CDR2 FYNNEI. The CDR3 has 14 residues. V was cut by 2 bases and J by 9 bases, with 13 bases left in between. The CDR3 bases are TGTGCCAGCAGTGAATCGGTGGGGGACCGGGAGCTGTTTTTT. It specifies CASSESVGDRELFF.

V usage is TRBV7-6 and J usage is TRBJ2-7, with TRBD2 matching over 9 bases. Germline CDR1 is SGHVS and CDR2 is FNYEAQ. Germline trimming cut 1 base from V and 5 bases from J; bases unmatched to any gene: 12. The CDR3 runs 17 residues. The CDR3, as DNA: TGTGCCAGCAGCTTAGGGCCTAGCGGGGAGCCAGTAGACGAGCAGTACTTC. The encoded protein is CASSLGPSGEPVDEQYF.

CDR3 nucleotides: TGTGCCAGTTTTAGGCGGGAAGCTTTCTTT. Its translation: CASFRREAFF. The chain is built from TRBV19 and TRBJ1-1; D gene uncertain. Trimming left V 8 bases short and J 8 bases short, with 9 bases between. Germline V lookup: CDR1 LNHDA, CDR2 SQIVND (reference sequence). The CDR3 is 10 amino acids.

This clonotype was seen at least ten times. CDR3 region: CSASSAGHQYF. DNA for the CDR3: TGCAGTGCTAGTTCGGCGGGTCATCAGTACTTC. The chain combines TRBV20-1 with TRBJ2-4, with D maybe TRBD2 (5 bases). The length of the CDR3 is 11 residues. V lost 3 bases and J lost 12, with 12 bases in between. The germline CDR1 and CDR2 sequences are DFQATT and SNEGSKA (reference sequence).

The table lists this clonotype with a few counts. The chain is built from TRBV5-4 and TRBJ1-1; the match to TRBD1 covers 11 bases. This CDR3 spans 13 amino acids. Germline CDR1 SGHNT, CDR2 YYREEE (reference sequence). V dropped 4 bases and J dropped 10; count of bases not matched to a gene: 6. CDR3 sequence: CASSVGQGVVAFF. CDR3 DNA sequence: TGTGCCAGCAGCGTGGGACAGGGGGTGGTAGCTTTCTTT.

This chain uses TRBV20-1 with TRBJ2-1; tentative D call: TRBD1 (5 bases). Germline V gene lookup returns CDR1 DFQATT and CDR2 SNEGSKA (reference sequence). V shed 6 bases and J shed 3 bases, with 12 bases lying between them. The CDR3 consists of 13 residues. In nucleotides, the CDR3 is TGCAGTGCCATAAGGGGAATCTACAATGAGCAGTTCTTC. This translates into CSAIRGIYNEQFF.

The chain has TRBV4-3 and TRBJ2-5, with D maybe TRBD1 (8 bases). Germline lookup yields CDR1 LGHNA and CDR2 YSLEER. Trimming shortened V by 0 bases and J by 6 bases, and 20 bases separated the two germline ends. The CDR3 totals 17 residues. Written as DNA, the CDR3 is TGCGCCAGCAGCCAAGAAGTGTGGACAGGGAGCGGGAAGACCCAGTACTTC. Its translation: CASSQEVWTGSGKTQYF.

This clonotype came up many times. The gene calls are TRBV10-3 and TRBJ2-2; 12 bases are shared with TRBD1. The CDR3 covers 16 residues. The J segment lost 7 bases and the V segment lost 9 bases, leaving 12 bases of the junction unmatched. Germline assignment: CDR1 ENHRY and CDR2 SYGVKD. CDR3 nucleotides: TGTGCCATAGGAGTGGGACAGGGGGCTTCAAGCGGGGAGCTGTTTTTT. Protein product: CAIGVGQGASSGELFF.

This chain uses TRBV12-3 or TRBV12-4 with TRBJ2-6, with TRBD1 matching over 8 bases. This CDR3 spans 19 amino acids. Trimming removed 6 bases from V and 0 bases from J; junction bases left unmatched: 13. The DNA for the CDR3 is TGTGCCAGCAGCCCCACCCTGACAGGGGCCTCCTCTGGGGCCAACGTCCTGACTTTC. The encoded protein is CASSPTLTGASSGANVLTF.

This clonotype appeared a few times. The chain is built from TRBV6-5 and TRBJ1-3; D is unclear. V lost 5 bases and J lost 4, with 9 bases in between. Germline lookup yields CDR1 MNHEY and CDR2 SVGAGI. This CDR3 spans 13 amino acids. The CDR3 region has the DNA TGTGCCAGCAGTAACGGGTGGGGAAACACCATATATTTT. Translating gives CASSNGWGNTIYF.

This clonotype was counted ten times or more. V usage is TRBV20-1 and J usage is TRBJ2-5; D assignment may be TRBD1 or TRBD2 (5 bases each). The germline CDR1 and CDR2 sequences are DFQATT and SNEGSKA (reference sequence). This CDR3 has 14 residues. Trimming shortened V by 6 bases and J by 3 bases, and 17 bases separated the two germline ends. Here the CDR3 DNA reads TGCAGTGCCCCGGGGCGGGCGGTAAAAGAGACCCAGTACTTC. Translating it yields CSAPGRAVKETQYF.

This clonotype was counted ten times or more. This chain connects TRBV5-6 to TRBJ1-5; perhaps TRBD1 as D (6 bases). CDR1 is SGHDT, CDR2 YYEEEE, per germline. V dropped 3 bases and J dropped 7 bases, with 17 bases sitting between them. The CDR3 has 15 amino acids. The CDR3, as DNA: TGTGCCAGCAGCTGGCGGGGGGCCTCGGGACAGCCCCAGCATTTT. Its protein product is CASSWRGASGQPQHF.

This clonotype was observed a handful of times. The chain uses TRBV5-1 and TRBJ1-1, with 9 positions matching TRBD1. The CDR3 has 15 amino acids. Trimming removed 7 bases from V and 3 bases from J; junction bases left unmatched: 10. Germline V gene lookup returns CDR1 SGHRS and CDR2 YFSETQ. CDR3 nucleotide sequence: TGCGCCAGCCTCCCGGGACAGGGAACGGACACTGAAGCTTTCTTT. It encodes CASLPGQGTDTEAFF.

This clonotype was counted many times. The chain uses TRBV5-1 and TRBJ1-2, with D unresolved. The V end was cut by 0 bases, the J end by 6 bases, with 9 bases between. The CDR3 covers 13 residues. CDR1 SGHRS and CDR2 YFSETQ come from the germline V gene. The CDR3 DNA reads TGCGCCAGCAGCTTGGGGACGTTACATGGCTACACCTTC. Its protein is CASSLGTLHGYTF.